This is a list of T cell receptor beta chains from one sample in a study of T-cell memory formation after mild COVID-19. TCRdb passed the 5' RACE reads through MiXCR, listing each CDR3 protein once. The repertoire has around 250,000 distinct CDR3 sequences, more than 8% of them found once; the top ten carry 22%. Sequences were obtained from PBMCs or a T cell subset sorted from them (not recorded which). The receptors come from a man between 18 and 29 years old who had mild COVID-19 (a few samples of this study predate the infection). Cell type and time point are not known. Both conserved end residues are part of each CDR3. A D gene is named only where the DNA matches it firmly. The size of a clone is reported for some rows only, either as once, few or many, or as a class for expanded clones.

size: -; J: TRBJ2-5; V: TRBV14; D: -; CDR3: CASSQDVLTQYF; DNA: TGTGCCAGCAGCCAAGACGTCTTGACCCAGTACTTC
size: many; J: TRBJ2-3; V: TRBV12-3/TRBV12-4; D: TRBD2; CDR3: CASSFGGGADTQYF; DNA: TGTGCCAGCAGTTTCGGGGGGGGGGCAGATACGCAGTATTTT
size: few; J: TRBJ1-2; V: TRBV20-1; D: TRBD1; CDR3: CSARELLSRDSTLF; DNA: TGCAGTGCTAGAGAACTACTGTCCCGGGACAGCACCTTATTC
size: many; J: TRBJ2-5; V: TRBV20-1; D: TRBD2; CDR3: CSARGDPGGQETQYF; DNA: TGCAGTGCTAGAGGCGACCCGGGGGGCCAAGAGACCCAGTACTTC
size: few; J: TRBJ1-5; V: TRBV3-1; D: -; CDR3: CASSQGGGHQPQHF; DNA: TGTGCCAGCAGCCAAGGGGGAGGGCATCAGCCCCAGCATTTT
size: few; J: TRBJ2-5; V: TRBV24-1; D: TRBD2; CDR3: CATSDPGGSGAKETQYF; DNA: TGTGCCACCAGTGACCCCGGGGGGAGCGGGGCGAAAGAGACCCAGTACTTC
size: few; J: TRBJ2-1; V: TRBV6-5; D: -; CDR3: CASSYSGLVYNEQFF; DNA: TGTGCCAGCAGTTACTCAGGGCTCGTGTACAATGAGCAGTTCTTC
size: -; J: TRBJ2-7; V: TRBV5-1; D: -; CDR3: CASSLDWLPSYEQYF; DNA: TGCGCCAGCAGCTTGGACTGGCTGCCGTCCTACGAGCAGTACTTC
size: few; J: TRBJ1-1; V: TRBV27; D: -; CDR3: CASSFGSTYTEAFF; DNA: TGTGCCAGCAGTTTTGGGAGTACGTACACTGAAGCTTTCTTT
size: -; J: TRBJ2-3; V: TRBV7-2; D: -; CDR3: CASTLRGGGVDTQYF; DNA: TGTGCCAGCACCCTTCGTGGGGGCGGGGTAGATACGCAGTATTTT
size: -; J: TRBJ2-7; V: TRBV12-3/TRBV12-4; D: -; CDR3: CASSLAPLYEQYF; DNA: TGTGCCAGCTCCCTTGCGCCACTTTACGAGCAGTACTTC
size: -; J: TRBJ2-2; V: TRBV10-1; D: -; CDR3: CASSEQANTGELLF; DNA: TGCGCCAGCAGTGAGCAGGCTAACACCGGGGAGCTGCTTTTT
size: many; J: TRBJ1-1; V: TRBV7-9; D: -; CDR3: CASSSEGTNTEAFF; DNA: TGTGCCAGCAGCTCCGAGGGCACGAACACTGAAGCTTTCTTT
size: many; J: TRBJ2-2; V: TRBV10-2; D: -; CDR3: CASTPDTGTGELFF; DNA: TGCGCCAGCACCCCTGACACTGGCACCGGGGAGCTGTTTTTT
size: few; J: TRBJ2-5; V: TRBV3-1; D: -; CDR3: CASGIQGGETQYF; DNA: TGTGCCAGCGGTATACAGGGTGGAGAGACCCAGTACTTC
size: few; J: TRBJ2-5; V: TRBV9; D: TRBD2; CDR3: CASSVGGGGGEETQYF; DNA: TGTGCCAGCAGCGTAGGCGGCGGGGGAGGTGAGGAGACCCAGTACTTC
size: few; J: TRBJ2-1; V: TRBV14; D: TRBD2; CDR3: CASSPITRLASGEQFF; DNA: TGTGCCAGCAGCCCCATAACAAGACTAGCTAGCGGTGAGCAGTTCTTC
size: -; J: TRBJ1-6; V: TRBV4-3; D: -; CDR3: CASSQDGRERGYNSPLHF; DNA: TGCGCCAGCAGCCAAGATGGCAGGGAGAGGGGCTATAATTCACCCCTCCACTTT
size: -; J: TRBJ2-5; V: TRBV5-1; D: -; CDR3: CASSTGLTQETQYF; DNA: TGCGCCAGCAGCACGGGACTGACACAAGAGACCCAGTACTTC
size: -; J: TRBJ2-7; V: TRBV29-1; D: -; CDR3: CSVESVYEQYF; DNA: TGCAGCGTTGAATCGGTCTACGAGCAGTACTTC
size: -; J: TRBJ1-4; V: TRBV4-2; D: TRBD1; CDR3: CASSIGTGDTEKLFF; DNA: TGTGCCAGCAGCATCGGGACAGGGGATACCGAAAAACTGTTTTTT
size: -; J: TRBJ2-1; V: TRBV20-1; D: TRBD1; CDR3: CSASLLAGGFDEQFF; DNA: TGCAGTGCTAGTCTCCTGGCAGGGGGCTTCGATGAGCAGTTCTTC
size: -; J: TRBJ2-3; V: TRBV4-1; D: TRBD1; CDR3: CASSQRDRGSWADTQYF; DNA: TGCGCCAGCAGCCAGAGAGACAGGGGGAGTTGGGCGGATACGCAGTATTTT
size: -; J: TRBJ2-3; V: TRBV7-6; D: -; CDR3: CASGAGASGTDTQYF; DNA: TGTGCCAGCGGAGCCGGGGCTAGCGGCACAGATACGCAGTATTTT
size: -; J: TRBJ1-6; V: TRBV9; D: TRBD1; CDR3: CASSQGEVSSPLHF; DNA: TGTGCCAGCAGCCAGGGGGAGGTATCCTCACCCCTCCACTTT
size: -; J: TRBJ1-5; V: TRBV27; D: -; CDR3: CASSWAGANQPQHF; DNA: TGTGCCAGCAGTTGGGCGGGAGCTAATCAGCCCCAGCATTTT
size: few; J: TRBJ2-3; V: TRBV27; D: TRBD2; CDR3: CASSMLAGSTDTQYF; DNA: TGTGCCAGCAGTATGCTAGCGGGGAGCACAGATACGCAGTATTTT
size: -; J: TRBJ1-1; V: TRBV27; D: TRBD1; CDR3: CASRQGWVIGTEAFF; DNA: TGTGCCAGCAGACAGGGGTGGGTAATTGGGACTGAAGCTTTCTTT
size: few; J: TRBJ2-3; V: TRBV4-3; D: -; CDR3: CASSQDRYRGTDTQYF; DNA: TGCGCCAGCAGCCAAGATCGGTACCGCGGCACAGATACGCAGTATTTT
size: -; J: TRBJ2-7; V: TRBV10-3; D: -; CDR3: CAIREGQTYEQYF; DNA: TGTGCCATCAGGGAAGGACAGACCTACGAGCAGTACTTC
size: many; J: TRBJ2-4; V: TRBV12-3/TRBV12-4; D: -; CDR3: CASSLGQSKNIQYF; DNA: TGTGCCAGCAGTTTAGGGCAGTCCAAAAACATTCAGTACTTC
size: -; J: TRBJ2-2; V: TRBV6-1; D: TRBD2; CDR3: CASSDWGGAGELFF; DNA: TGTGCCAGCAGTGACTGGGGGGGGGCCGGGGAGCTGTTTTTT
size: -; J: TRBJ2-1; V: TRBV6-5; D: -; CDR3: CASMQGSSYNEQFF; DNA: TGTGCCAGCATGCAGGGGTCGTCCTACAATGAGCAGTTCTTC
size: -; J: TRBJ2-3; V: TRBV7-9; D: -; CDR3: CASSWSELATQYF; DNA: TGTGCCAGCAGCTGGAGTGAGCTGGCTACGCAGTATTTT
size: many; J: TRBJ2-3; V: TRBV11-2; D: TRBD2; CDR3: CASSLGTSGGLWADTQYF; DNA: TGTGCCAGCAGCTTAGGCACTAGCGGGGGGCTGTGGGCAGATACGCAGTATTTT
size: many; J: TRBJ2-5; V: TRBV4-1; D: -; CDR3: CASSPRGHQETQYF; DNA: TGCGCCAGCAGCCCCCGAGGCCACCAAGAGACCCAGTACTTC
size: few; J: TRBJ2-5; V: TRBV2; D: -; CDR3: CASSRTVSQETQYF; DNA: TGTGCCAGCAGTAGGACAGTGAGCCAAGAGACCCAGTACTTC
size: -; J: TRBJ2-3; V: TRBV12-3/TRBV12-4; D: -; CDR3: CASMARATQYF; DNA: TGTGCCAGCATGGCTAGGGCGACGCAGTATTTT
size: few; J: TRBJ1-1; V: TRBV7-2; D: -; CDR3: CASTPVPATLNTEAFF; DNA: TGTGCCAGCACCCCCGTCCCAGCGACATTAAACACTGAAGCTTTCTTT
size: few; J: TRBJ2-5; V: TRBV5-6; D: TRBD2; CDR3: CASSRSGAQYF; DNA: TGTGCCAGCAGTCGTAGCGGGGCTCAGTACTTC
size: -; J: TRBJ2-5; V: TRBV2; D: -; CDR3: CASMLRARLETQYF; DNA: TGTGCCAGCATGTTGCGGGCCCGTTTGGAGACCCAGTACTTC
size: many; J: TRBJ2-1; V: TRBV20-1; D: TRBD2; CDR3: CSARDLEIAGGPNEQFF; DNA: TGCAGTGCTAGAGATCTCGAAATAGCGGGGGGGCCTAATGAGCAGTTCTTC
size: few; J: TRBJ2-4; V: TRBV7-2; D: TRBD1; CDR3: CASSLGTAAIQYF; DNA: TGTGCCAGCAGCCTCGGGACAGCCGCCATTCAGTACTTC
size: -; J: TRBJ2-3; V: TRBV27; D: -; CDR3: CASSLYGTQYF; DNA: TGTGCCAGCAGTTTATACGGTACGCAGTATTTT
size: -; J: TRBJ2-3; V: TRBV19; D: TRBD2; CDR3: CASNKGLEAQYF; DNA: TGTGCCAGTAATAAAGGACTAGAAGCGCAGTATTTT
size: -; J: TRBJ2-7; V: TRBV7-2; D: TRBD2; CDR3: CASSLGFRRGAYEQYF; DNA: TGTGCCAGCAGCTTAGGGTTCCGGCGGGGGGCCTACGAGCAGTACTTC
size: -; J: TRBJ2-1; V: TRBV24-1; D: TRBD1; CDR3: CATSDARTGLSNEQFF; DNA: TGTGCCACCAGTGACGCCCGGACAGGGTTAAGCAATGAGCAGTTCTTC
size: -; J: TRBJ2-7; V: TRBV5-1; D: TRBD2; CDR3: CASSFRGLAGYEQYF; DNA: TGCGCCAGCAGCTTTCGAGGGCTAGCGGGCTACGAGCAGTACTTC